The sequence of this TCR beta chain was determined in a study of T cell responses to AZD1222 COVID-19 vaccine. Details on this clone: Its antigen remains unknown.

Germline V gene data show CDR1 as MDHEN and CDR2 as SYDVKM. V lost 4 bases and J 2 bases, leaving 9 bases between the germline ends. CDR3 length: 13 amino acids. Data came from immunoSEQ multiplex PCR; TCRdb stores just in-frame clones and leaves some out. Of 80,000 to 90,000 clones in the sample, roughly 90% are singletons; the top ten hold roughly 5%. Notes on the study in general: Reports say nearly half of spike-specific TCRs go after unmutated variant regions. White British people made up most donors, females outnumbered males, and clonal diversity was possibly underestimated. Among AZD1222 vaccinees, only 5 to 7 were seropositive at baseline.

V is TRBV28 and J is TRBJ2-7; weak D call: TRBD1 (6 bases). The origin of this receptor is an adult in good health. The sample in question was peripheral blood, obtained on day 0 of MenACWY control vaccination. CDR3 sequence: CASSSDSPYEQYF. The CDR3 DNA follows: TGTGCCAGCAGTTCGGACAGTCCCTACGAGCAGTACTTC.